The 17 T cell receptor beta chains listed next were all sequenced from one sample in a study of blood T cell repertoires in COVID-19. Profiling relied on immunoSEQ multiplex PCR, and the TCRdb table lists in-frame clones only, not all of them. The sample shows under 100,000 clones, 75% to 95% of them seen only once. What was sequenced was peripheral blood. The receptors stem from a man between 50 and 59 years old with acute or convalescent COVID-19.

J is TRBJ1-4 and V is TRBV27; 8 bases are a match to TRBD1. The germline CDR1 and CDR2 sequences are MNHEY and SMNVEV (reference sequence). Trimming cost V 3 bases and J 13 bases; bases outside gene matches: 1. This CDR3 contains 11 residues. CDR3 sequence: CASSFGQGLFF. DNA for the CDR3: TGTGCCAGCAGTTTCGGACAGGGACTGTTTTTT.

This clone has more than one count but fewer than ten. The rearrangement uses TRBV19 and TRBJ2-1; 9 bases are shared with TRBD2. The germline V gene has CDR1 LNHDA and CDR2 SQIVND (reference sequence). This CDR3 comprises 13 residues. The junction had 6 bases not matched to a gene; V was cut back by 9 bases and J by 6 bases. The CDR3 reads CASRLAESNEQFF. The DNA for the CDR3 is TGTGCCAGCCGACTAGCGGAAAGCAATGAGCAGTTCTTC.

V is TRBV19 and J is TRBJ2-3, with D maybe TRBD2 (5 bases). Germline loops: CDR1 LNHDA, CDR2 SQIVND (reference sequence). This CDR3 is 13 amino acids long. V lost 7 bases, J lost 2 bases, and 10 bases lay in between. The CDR3 bases are TGTGCCAGTAACCTACGGGACACAGATACGCAGTATTTT. Translation: CASNLRDTDTQYF.

The chain joins TRBV7-9 to TRBJ2-7, with 9 bases that match TRBD2. There are 15 residues in the CDR3. The J segment lost 2 bases and the V segment lost 5 bases, leaving 7 bases of the junction unmatched. Germline loops: CDR1 SEHNR, CDR2 FQNEAQ (reference sequence). The CDR3, as DNA: TGTGCCAGCAGCCCCGGGGTAGCGGGAGCCTACGAGCAGTACTTC. Translating it yields CASSPGVAGAYEQYF.

The V call is TRBV4-1, the J call TRBJ2-3; 8 bases line up with TRBD1. The V segment lost 1 base and the J segment 2 bases; nucleotides outside the gene matches: 5. Germline V lookup: CDR1 MGHRA, CDR2 YSYEKL. CDR3 length: 16 residues. The CDR3 DNA follows: TGCGCCAGCAGCCAAGTGGGGACAGGATACACAGATACGCAGTATTTT. Translation: CASSQVGTGYTDTQYF.

The chain links TRBV29-1 to TRBJ2-1; 7 bases are shared with TRBD1. There are 12 residues in the CDR3. Germline V gene sequence: CDR1 SQVTM, CDR2 ANQGSEA. The V gene end was trimmed by 6 bases and the J gene end by 7 bases; junction bases not matched to a gene: 6. DNA for the CDR3: TGCAGCGTAATTAAACAGGGGAATGAGCAGTTCTTC. It translates to CSVIKQGNEQFF.

This rearrangement joins TRBV5-6 to TRBJ2-7; 10 bases map to TRBD2. V lost 4 bases, J lost 0 bases, and 7 bases stayed unmatched. The CDR3 length is 16 residues. Germline V gene lookup returns CDR1 SGHDT and CDR2 YYEEEE. This CDR3 reads CASSLGLAESSYEQYF. The CDR3 nucleotides read TGTGCCAGCAGCCTTGGACTAGCGGAGAGCTCCTACGAGCAGTACTTC.

The rearrangement links TRBV11-3 to TRBJ2-7; 10 nucleotides line up with TRBD2. V was pared by 6 bases and J by 3 bases, with 8 bases of the junction left unmatched. This CDR3 is 15 amino acids long. Germline V gene lookup returns CDR1 SGHNT and CDR2 YENEEA. The CDR3 loop is CASRSQREGLYEQYF. The CDR3 region has the DNA TGTGCCAGCAGGTCTCAGCGGGAGGGCCTCTACGAGCAGTACTTC.

The gene calls are TRBV5-1 and TRBJ2-3; perhaps TRBD1 as D (5 bases). The germline CDR1 and CDR2 sequences are SGHRS and YFSETQ. The CDR3 has 15 residues. V was clipped by 1 base and J by 3 bases, with 12 bases between them. The CDR3 loop reads CASSLQGQGTDTQYF. DNA of the CDR3: TGCGCCAGCAGCTTGCAGGGCCAGGGTACAGATACGCAGTATTTT.

The chain is built from TRBV3-1 (or the pseudogene TRBV3-2) and TRBJ2-1; 8 positions agree with TRBD2. This CDR3 spans 15 amino acids. From germline, CDR1 is LGHDT and CDR2 YNNKEL (reference sequence). The V gene end was trimmed by 1 base and the J gene end by 9 bases; junction bases not matched to a gene: 8. The CDR3 spells CASSQASAGGGEQFF. The DNA for the CDR3 is TGTGCCAGCAGCCAAGCATCCGCGGGGGGCGGTGAGCAGTTCTTC.

The chain carries TRBV19 and TRBJ1-6; 9 bases fit TRBD1. V was clipped by 5 bases and J by 9 bases; unmatched bases: 11. Germline values: CDR1 LNHDA, CDR2 SQIVND (reference sequence). CDR3 length: 16 residues. The CDR3 DNA is TGTGCCAGTAGTCCTACCTTGAGGGGACAGGGTTCACCCCTCCACTTT. Its translation is CASSPTLRGQGSPLHF. Full variable domain (remainder filled in from reference TRBV19 and TRBJ1-6): DGGITQSPKYLFRKEGQNVTLSCEQNLNHDAMYWYRQDPGQGLRLIYYSQIVNDFQKGDIAEGYSVSREKKESFPLTVTSAQKNPTAFYLCASSPTLRGQGSPLHFGNGTRLTVT.

This clone was observed a few times. The chain recombines TRBV9 with TRBJ2-1; TRBD2 agrees at 10 bases. The germline V gene has CDR1 SGDLS and CDR2 YYNGEE. The CDR3 spans 16 residues. Germline trimming cut 0 bases from V and 3 bases from J; bases unmatched to any gene: 3. The CDR3 coding sequence is TGTGCCAGCAGCGTAGGAAGCGGGAGGGGCTACAATGAGCAGTTCTTC. Amino acid sequence: CASSVGSGRGYNEQFF.

The chain has TRBV30 and TRBJ1-5; D is unresolved. Germline CDR1 and CDR2: GTSNPN and SVGIG (reference sequence). This CDR3 has 13 amino acids. Trimming removed 0 bases at V and 7 bases at J, with 10 bases between. DNA of the CDR3: TGTGCCTGGAGTGTACGGGGAGAGCAGCCCCAGCATTTT. This translates into CAWSVRGEQPQHF. The entire variable domain, with the rest obtained from reference TRBV30 and TRBJ1-5, is as follows: SQTIHQWPATLVQPVGSPLSLECTVEGTSNPNLYWYRQAAGRGLQLLFYSVGIGQISSEVPQNLSASRPQDRQFILSSKKLLLSDSGFYLCAWSVRGEQPQHFGDGTRLSIL.

This clone has just one count. DNA for the CDR3: TGTGCCATCAGGGACGGGACAGGAGACCGGGAGACCCAGTACTTC. It specifies CAIRDGTGDRETQYF. This chain connects TRBV10-3 to TRBJ2-5; TRBD1 agrees at 8 bases. Germline lookup yields CDR1 ENHRY and CDR2 SYGVKD. The CDR3 loop spans 15 amino acids. J was trimmed by 5 bases and V by 6 bases; bases with no gene match: 11.

The sample holds one count of this clone. The chain links TRBV5-1 to TRBJ2-1; 10 bases line up with TRBD1. Germline CDR1 and CDR2: SGHRS and YFSETQ. The CDR3 contains 16 residues. J lost 4 bases, V lost 4 bases, and 8 bases had no gene match. The CDR3 DNA reads TGCGCCAGCAGCCTCGACGGGACAGGGGCGTACAATGAGCAGTTCTTC. This sequence encodes CASSLDGTGAYNEQFF.

The chain joins TRBV7-2 to TRBJ2-3, with 9 nucleotides matching TRBD1. Germline V gene data show CDR1 as SGHTA and CDR2 as FQGNSA. The J segment lost 5 bases and the V segment lost 4 bases, leaving 10 bases of the junction unmatched. The CDR3 has 16 amino acids. The CDR3 DNA sequence: TGTGCCAGCAGCTCGGCGACAGGGGGTTCTGGAGATACGCAGTATTTT. Protein product: CASSSATGGSGDTQYF.

The genes are TRBV11-2 and TRBJ1-5, with D hard to call. Germline V gene data show CDR1 as SGHAT and CDR2 as FQNNGV. The CDR3 has 17 amino acids. With 1 base removed from V and 0 bases from J, the gap between germline ends came to 13 bases. DNA of the CDR3: TGTGCCAGCAGCTTAGTATTCCGGGTTGATAGCAATCAGCCCCAGCATTTT. Its translation: CASSLVFRVDSNQPQHF.